What follows describes a single T cell receptor (beta chain). No antigen is known for it. Unique molecular identifiers were used in preparing the TCRbeta library. TCRdb reanalysed the PCR reads using MiXCR and keeps one entry per CDR3 protein. The table has hundreds of thousands of distinct CDR3 sequences, more than 20% seen once; the top ten hold 4.8%. The source of the sample is a study of T-cell reconstitution after alpha-beta-depleted transplantation in children. The germline CDR1 and CDR2 sequences are MDHEN and SYDVKM. The CDR3 is made up of 15 amino acids. V shed 3 bases and J shed 3 bases, with 12 bases lying between them. Whole-study results and caveats: Where some patients showed high TCRbeta diversity at day 60, it came from recipient T cells and thymic progenitors that had survived. From newly produced T cells came most of the T-cell counts and diversity one year after transplant.

The V gene is TRBV28, the J gene TRBJ2-1; D gene ambiguous. The sequence was obtained from a female patient younger than 10 who had a stem cell transplant for congenital amegakaryocytic thrombocytopenia, so the T cells may come from the graft donor. Source: PBMCs, mostly from graft donor cells, taken 360 days after TCRalphabeta/CD19-depleted stem cell transplant. CDR3 amino acids: CASSLPGRNYNEQFF. CDR3 sequence (DNA): TGTGCCAGCAGTTTGCCAGGCCGTAACTACAATGAGCAGTTCTTC.